Below are 9 T cell receptor beta chains sequenced from a single sample in a study of beta chain features in type 1 diabetes (dated by TCRdb to about 2018). The receptor library was made with the immunoSEQ multiplex PCR assay. The High Capacity cDNA Reverse Transcription Kit was used to reverse transcribe all of the isolated RNA, meaning that expressed TCRB transcripts were what got sequenced. TCRdb carries this immuneACCESS record with in-frame sequences only. Its versions omit some clonotypes, under half of them owing to an unresolved V gene in the studies checked, with the rest unexplained. The sample table shows around 310,000 clones, and 8% to 13% are seen once. Under 0.02% of the sample is in the top ten clones. The sequenced material came from naive CD4+ T cells from blood. In light of the paper, this sample's cell subset or site label describes: true naive CD4+ T cells. All receptors come from a woman in her twenties or thirties in good health.

This clone was recorded a few times. The chain carries TRBV29-1 and TRBJ2-1, with 14 bases that match TRBD2. This CDR3 comprises 13 residues. V shed 6 bases and J 10 bases; nucleotides not matched to a gene: 5. Germline lookup yields CDR1 SQVTM and CDR2 ANQGSEA. CDR3 DNA sequence: TGCAGCGTCCGACTAGCGGGAGGGCCAGAGCAGTTCTTC. Its protein product is CSVRLAGGPEQFF.

This clone has just a few counts. The genes are TRBV27 and TRBJ2-7; 8 positions agree with TRBD1. This CDR3 region has 14 residues. CDR1 MNHEY and CDR2 SMNVEV come from the germline V gene (reference sequence). The V gene end was trimmed by 5 bases and the J gene end by 3 bases; junction bases not matched to a gene: 6. CDR3 sequence: CASSAHRGVYEQYF. CDR3 DNA sequence: TGTGCCAGCAGTGCCCACAGGGGGGTCTACGAGCAGTACTTC.

The chain links TRBV7-2 to TRBJ2-1; 8 nucleotides match TRBD2. Germline CDR1 reads SGHTA; CDR2 reads FQGNSA. V was pared by 3 bases and J by 6 bases, with 7 bases of the junction left unmatched. The CDR3 has 15 amino acids. CDR3 sequence (DNA): TGTGCCAGCAGCTTTCAAGCGGGAGAACTCAATGAGCAGTTCTTC. Residues: CASSFQAGELNEQFF. The complete variable domain, with remaining parts taken from reference TRBV7-2 and TRBJ2-1, reads GAGVSQSPSNKVTEKGKDVELRCDPISGHTALYWYRQSLGQGLEFLIYFQGNSAPDKSGLPSDRFSAERTGGSVSTLTIQRTQQEDSAVYLCASSFQAGELNEQFFGPGTRLTVL.

The chain employs TRBV19 and TRBJ1-2; no clear D gene. Trimming shortened V by 7 bases and J by 8 bases, and 17 bases separated the two germline ends. This CDR3 has 13 residues. Germline assignment: CDR1 LNHDA and CDR2 SQIVND (reference sequence). The CDR3 loop reads CASITVGGSGYTF. The CDR3 nucleotides read TGTGCCAGTATAACGGTCGGAGGGAGCGGCTACACCTTC.

V usage is TRBV6-6 and J usage is TRBJ2-5; 9 nucleotides match TRBD2. Germline CDR1 reads MNHNY; CDR2 reads SVGAGI (reference sequence). Germline trimming cut 7 bases from V and 3 bases from J; bases unmatched to any gene: 3. The CDR3 has 13 amino acids. The CDR3 loop reads CASNPSGEETQYF. The CDR3 bases are TGTGCCAGCAACCCTAGCGGGGAAGAGACCCAGTACTTC.

V gene TRBV7-8 combines with J gene TRBJ2-5; TRBD2 aligns across 8 bases. With V trimmed by 0 bases and J by 2 bases, 5 bases remained unmatched. The germline V gene encodes CDR1 SGHVS and CDR2 FQNEAQ. The CDR3 is 16 residues long. CDR3 sequence: CASSLALAGTQETQYF. The CDR3 nucleotides are TGTGCCAGCAGCTTAGCGTTAGCGGGAACGCAAGAGACCCAGTACTTC.

The chain links TRBV9 to TRBJ2-1, with a possible D match to TRBD1 (6 bases). V gave up 5 bases and J gave up 6 bases, with 15 bases separating them. Germline values: CDR1 SGDLS, CDR2 YYNGEE. This CDR3 has 14 residues. The CDR3: CASSGQGLSNEQFF. CDR3 DNA: TGTGCCAGCAGTGGGCAGGGGCTATCCAATGAGCAGTTCTTC.

This clone was picked up a small number of times. The V and J genes are TRBV18 and TRBJ2-1, with D perhaps TRBD2 (6 bases). Germline V gene lookup returns CDR1 KGHSH and CDR2 LQKENI. Deletions cut 0 bases from V and 0 bases from J, with 12 bases between. This CDR3 comprises 17 residues. The CDR3 sequence: CASSPPEAGSSYNEQFF. The CDR3, as DNA: TGTGCCAGCTCACCACCCGAGGCGGGGAGCTCCTACAATGAGCAGTTCTTC.

The chain carries TRBV14 and TRBJ2-7; TRBD2 matches at 8 bases. This CDR3 has 14 amino acids. Germline V gives CDR1 SGHDN, CDR2 FVKESK. V lost 4 bases, J lost 6 bases, and 8 bases stayed unmatched. For the CDR3, the DNA is TGTGCCAGCAGCCTACCCGGGACTAGGCGCGAGCAGTACTTC. Amino acids: CASSLPGTRREQYF. Together with reference TRBV14 and TRBJ2-7, the CDR3 gives the full variable domain: EAGVTQFPSHSVIEKGQTVTLRCDPISGHDNLYWYRRVMGKEIKFLLHFVKESKQDESGMPNNRFLAERTGGTYSTLKVQPAELEDSGVYFCASSLPGTRREQYFGPGTRLTVT.